What follows are 21 T cell receptor beta chains derived from one specimen sequenced in a study of blood T cell repertoires in COVID-19. Assay: immunoSEQ multiplex PCR; the TCRdb copy retains only in-frame clones and omits some. The sample gives about 110,000 clones, approximately 86% of which show up once; about 4.5% is in the top ten. Sequencing was carried out using peripheral blood. Receptors originate from a man aged 40-55 years with acute or convalescent COVID-19.

The chain employs TRBV2 and TRBJ1-1, with 7 bases matching TRBD1. Germline lookup yields CDR1 SNHLY and CDR2 FYNNEI. The CDR3 covers 15 residues. The ends lost 6 bases at V and 4 bases at J; junction bases unmatched: 11. The CDR3 bases are TGTGCCAGCAGGGGGGGACAGTCCTTTTCCACTGAAGCTTTCTTT. Encoded protein: CASRGGQSFSTEAFF.

The rearrangement links TRBV9 to TRBJ2-3; D perhaps matches TRBD2 (6 bases). Germline V gene lookup returns CDR1 SGDLS and CDR2 YYNGEE. The CDR3 covers 16 residues. Trimming took 1 base from V and 0 from J, leaving 12 bases between them. CDR3 region: CASSVSPGTSTDTQYF. The CDR3 DNA is TGTGCCAGCAGCGTAAGCCCGGGGACTAGCACAGATACGCAGTATTTT. Combining the CDR3 with reference TRBV9 and TRBJ2-3 gives the whole variable domain DSGVTQTPKHLITATGQRVTLRCSPRSGDLSVYWYQQSLDQGLQFLIQYYNGEERAKGNILERFSAQQFPDLHSELNLSSLELGDSALYFCASSVSPGTSTDTQYFGPGTRLTVL.

The V and J genes are TRBV13 and TRBJ1-3; TRBD1 agrees at 9 bases. V gave up 5 bases and J gave up 2 bases; unmatched junction bases: 10. Germline V gene sequence: CDR1 PRHDT, CDR2 FYEKMQ (reference sequence). This CDR3 has 17 residues. DNA for the CDR3: TGTGCCAGCAGCATACGGACAGGGGCACCTCCTGGAAACACCATATATTTT. Translated, it gives CASSIRTGAPPGNTIYF.

This chain connects TRBV6-5 to TRBJ2-7, with D maybe TRBD1 (5 bases). The CDR3 is 14 amino acids. Trimming removed 10 bases at V and 6 bases at J, with 22 bases between. Germline CDR1 and CDR2: MNHEY and SVGAGI. The chain's CDR3 is CATRVPAALREQYF. CDR3 DNA sequence: TGTGCCACCAGGGTTCCGGCGGCGCTGCGCGAGCAGTACTTC.

The chain has TRBV2 and TRBJ2-5, with 11 bases fitting TRBD2. Trimming cost V 4 bases and J 4 bases; bases outside gene matches: 5. The CDR3 spans 15 residues. Germline V gene sequence: CDR1 SNHLY, CDR2 FYNNEI. The CDR3 sequence is CASSARTSGPETQYF. Written as DNA, the CDR3 is TGTGCCAGCAGTGCACGGACTAGCGGGCCAGAGACCCAGTACTTC.

V is TRBV6-5 and J is TRBJ2-1; 7 bases line up with TRBD1. J lost 7 bases, V lost 4 bases, and 4 bases had no gene match. From germline, CDR1 is MNHEY and CDR2 SVGAGI. The CDR3 has 13 residues. CDR3 residues: CASSSQGRNEQFF. The CDR3 DNA reads TGTGCCAGCAGTTCACAGGGGCGGAATGAGCAGTTCTTC.

J is TRBJ1-1 and V is TRBV13, with 8 bases that match TRBD1. Germline lookup yields CDR1 PRHDT and CDR2 FYEKMQ (reference sequence). The CDR3 contains 16 residues. The junction had 4 bases not matched to a gene; V was cut back by 0 bases and J by 1 base. As DNA, the CDR3 is TGTGCCAGCAGCTTAGGACATGGGACAGGGAACACTGAAGCTTTCTTT. It encodes CASSLGHGTGNTEAFF.

The genes are TRBV19 and TRBJ1-6; possibly TRBD1 for D (6 bases). The V and J ends lost 6 bases and 11 bases respectively, with 11 bases between them. Per the germline V gene, CDR1 is LNHDA and CDR2 is SQIVND (reference sequence). This CDR3 has 12 residues. CDR3 DNA: TGTGCCAGTAGCACAGGACAGCCACCCCTCCACTTT. This codes for CASSTGQPPLHF.

The genes are TRBV20-1 and TRBJ2-5; 10 bases fit TRBD2. The CDR3 extends over 14 amino acids. The V segment lost 3 bases and the J segment 4 bases; nucleotides outside the gene matches: 5. Germline V gives CDR1 DFQATT, CDR2 SNEGSKA (reference sequence). The CDR3 protein is CSASEAGGRETQYF. CDR3 sequence (DNA): TGCAGTGCTAGTGAAGCGGGGGGGAGAGAGACCCAGTACTTC.

This chain joins TRBV7-6 and TRBJ1-1; tentative D call: TRBD1 (6 bases). The V gene lost 2 bases and the J gene lost 0 bases, with 10 bases spanning the gap. CDR3 length: 15 residues. Germline loops: CDR1 SGHVS, CDR2 FNYEAQ. The CDR3, as DNA: TGTGCCAGCAGCTTAATGACAGGCATGAACACTGAAGCTTTCTTT. It codes for CASSLMTGMNTEAFF.

The chain uses TRBV6-6 and TRBJ1-5; no definite D call. Trimming removed 6 bases at V and 3 bases at J, with 9 bases between. In germline, CDR1 is MNHNY, CDR2 SVGAGI (reference sequence). The CDR3 extends over 13 amino acids. The CDR3 is CASSLEANQPQHF. In nucleotides, the CDR3 is TGTGCCAGCAGCTTGGAGGCCAATCAGCCCCAGCATTTT.

The rearrangement uses TRBV3-1 (or the pseudogene TRBV3-2) and TRBJ1-1, with D perhaps TRBD1 (6 bases). Germline CDR1 and CDR2: LGHDT and YNNKEL (reference sequence). The CDR3 runs 15 residues. V was shortened by 3 bases and J by 4 bases, with 15 bases between the two germline ends. CDR3 protein: CASSHYREGGTEAFF. The DNA for the CDR3 is TGTGCCAGCAGCCATTACAGGGAAGGCGGCACTGAAGCTTTCTTT.

V is TRBV30 and J is TRBJ1-5; D possibly corresponds to TRBD1 (5 bases). Trimming took 2 bases from V and 7 from J, leaving 12 bases between them. Germline V CDR1 and CDR2: GTSNPN, SVGIG (reference sequence). The CDR3 extends over 13 amino acids. As DNA, the CDR3 is TGTGCCTGGAGTCCAGGGTTAGGGCAGCCCCAGCATTTT. It codes for CAWSPGLGQPQHF.

This clone was observed a few times. The chain has TRBV20-1 and TRBJ2-1; TRBD2 is a possible D gene (5 bases). The CDR3 sequence is 12 residues long. The germline V gene encodes CDR1 DFQATT and CDR2 SNEGSKA (reference sequence). V was clipped by 3 bases and J by 3 bases, with 6 bases between them. The CDR3 DNA reads TGCAGTGCTAGTCGGGACTACAATGAGCAGTTCTTC. It translates to CSASRDYNEQFF.

In its sample, this clone was seen once. In DNA form, the CDR3 reads TGTGCCAGCTCACCCCTGGGACTAGCGGGAGGTACGAACACCGGGGAGCTGTTTTTT. As protein: CASSPLGLAGGTNTGELFF. The chain combines TRBV18 with TRBJ2-2; 15 nucleotides agree with TRBD2. Germline V CDR1 and CDR2: KGHSH, LQKENI. The trim removed 3 bases at V and 0 bases at J, leaving 5 bases unmatched. The CDR3 has 19 residues.

V is TRBV6-1 and J is TRBJ1-5; D ambiguous. With 4 bases removed from V and 0 bases from J, the gap between germline ends came to 13 bases. Germline assignment: CDR1 MNHNS and CDR2 SASEGT. The CDR3 is 16 residues long. The CDR3 sequence is CASSASSGYSNQPQHF. The CDR3 nucleotides read TGTGCCAGCAGTGCGTCATCGGGGTATAGCAATCAGCCCCAGCATTTT.

Here the CDR3 reads CASSPGSINEKLFF. The CDR3 DNA follows: TGTGCCAGCAGCCCAGGATCCATTAATGAAAAACTGTTTTTT. The genes are TRBV6-5 and TRBJ1-4; no definite D call. Looked up from germline, CDR1 is MNHEY and CDR2 is SVGAGI. V shed 6 bases and J shed 4 bases, with 12 bases lying between them. The CDR3 is made up of 14 amino acids.

V is TRBV30 and J is TRBJ2-2; D possibly corresponds to TRBD1 (5 bases). The length of the CDR3 is 13 residues. Per the germline V gene, CDR1 is GTSNPN and CDR2 is SVGIG (reference sequence). V dropped 4 bases and J dropped 5 bases, with 11 bases sitting between them. In DNA, the CDR3 is TGTGCCTGGAACTTAGGGGCAACCGGGGAGCTGTTTTTT. Translated: CAWNLGATGELFF.

The rearrangement uses TRBV11-2 and TRBJ1-1, with D possibly matching TRBD1 (6 bases). The CDR3 is made up of 14 amino acids. Trimming shortened V by 5 bases and J by 1 base, and 11 bases separated the two germline ends. The germline gives CDR1 SGHAT, CDR2 FQNNGV. The DNA for the CDR3 is TGTGCCAGCAGCCGGCCGGGACAGAACACTGAAGCTTTCTTT. It is translated as CASSRPGQNTEAFF.

The gene calls are TRBV12-3 or TRBV12-4 and TRBJ1-1; maybe TRBD1 (6 bases). This CDR3 region has 13 residues. V shed 2 bases and J shed 4 bases, with 8 bases lying between them. CDR3 in amino acids: CASSLIGGTEAFF. CDR3 DNA sequence: TGTGCCAGCAGTTTAATAGGGGGCACTGAAGCTTTCTTT.

For the CDR3, the DNA is TGTGCCAGCAGCACCCGGACAGGGTGGGCTGAGCAGTTCTTC. Protein sequence: CASSTRTGWAEQFF. The rearrangement links TRBV13 to TRBJ2-1, with 8 nucleotides matching TRBD1. V shed 5 bases and J 9 bases; nucleotides not matched to a gene: 9. The CDR3 has 14 amino acids. Germline CDR1 PRHDT, CDR2 FYEKMQ (reference sequence).